The 5 T cell receptor beta chains in this list originate from one sample, sequenced in a study of vaccination effects on CD4 cells after COVID-19. Following culture for approximately ten days, CD4+ T cells were isolated. These receptors have no identified antigens. Sequenced by immunoSEQ multiplex PCR; TCRdb stores in-frame clones only, minus some. The sample has 70,000 to 75,000 clones, roughly three quarters seen once. The sequencing used CD4+ T cells from PBMCs cultured without peptide, collected before COVID-19 vaccination. The receptors come from a human donor who received a COVID-19 vaccine.

This chain uses TRBV27 with TRBJ1-2; perhaps TRBD1 as D (5 bases). V lost 4 bases and J 7 bases, leaving 13 bases between the germline ends. The CDR3 consists of 13 residues. Germline V gene sequence: CDR1 MNHEY, CDR2 SMNVEV (reference sequence). Here the CDR3 reads CASSSGGVAGYTF. CDR3 DNA sequence: TGTGCCAGCAGTTCCGGGGGGGTGGCTGGCTACACCTTC.

This chain links TRBV19 with TRBJ1-2, with D unresolved. V was cut by 6 bases and J by 7 bases, with 21 bases left in between. The CDR3 sequence is 15 residues long. Germline assignment: CDR1 LNHDA and CDR2 SQIVND (reference sequence). This CDR3 reads CASSSWSNWEGGYTF. CDR3 DNA sequence: TGTGCCAGTAGCTCATGGTCTAACTGGGAGGGTGGCTACACCTTC.

V gene TRBV6-4 combines with J gene TRBJ1-1, with D uncertain. Trimming took 4 bases from V and 2 from J, leaving 17 bases between them. The CDR3 extends over 16 amino acids. Germline loops: CDR1 MRHNA, CDR2 SNTAGT. The DNA of the CDR3 is TGTGCCAGCAGTGCGTCGGAATTGGGCAGTAACACTGAAGCTTTCTTT. Translation gives CASSASELGSNTEAFF.

The chain employs TRBV5-1 and TRBJ2-1; a weak D match, TRBD1 (5 bases). CDR3 length equals 17 residues. Trimming left V 6 bases short and J 0 bases short, with 19 bases between. The germline V gene has CDR1 SGHRS and CDR2 YFSETQ. The CDR3 protein is CASNRDSNPISYNEQFF. The CDR3 region has the DNA TGCGCCAGCAATCGCGACAGTAACCCCATCTCCTACAATGAGCAGTTCTTC.

The chain combines TRBV12-3 or TRBV12-4 with TRBJ1-1; no definite D call. Trimming removed 2 bases from V and 4 bases from J, with 5 bases in between. The CDR3 totals 12 residues. CDR3 region: CASSLLGTEAFF. CDR3 nucleotides: TGTGCCAGCAGTTTATTGGGCACTGAAGCTTTCTTT.